This TCR beta chain was documented in a study of blood T cell repertoires in COVID-19. The germline CDR1 and CDR2 sequences are LGHNA and YNFKEQ. The CDR3 is made up of 14 amino acids. Trimming removed 3 bases at V and 2 bases at J, with 7 bases between. The method was immunoSEQ multiplex PCR; TCRdb's version includes in-frame clones alone and lacks a portion of them. The sample lists more than 200,000 clones, around 89% occurring once. The specimen sequenced was PBMCs or T cells enriched from blood (not recorded which). This receptor was obtained from a woman under 40 who had recovered from COVID-19. The chain recombines TRBV4-2 with TRBJ1-4, with a possible D match to TRBD1 (6 bases). The CDR3 nucleotides read TGTGCCAGCAGCCAGAGGGGGACTAATGAAAAACTGTTTTTT. Its translation is CASSQRGTNEKLFF.